This passage covers 17 T cell receptor beta chains from one sample sequenced in a study of CD8+ T cells in alopecia areata. It was cDNA, reverse transcribed from extracted RNA, that served as the sequencing template. Profiled with immunoSEQ multiplex PCR; TCRdb holds only in-frame clones, not every one. Here the sample spans 80,000 to 100,000 clones, around 38% being singletons. Material for sequencing was CD4+ T cells sorted from blood. The receptor set was obtained from a human donor with alopecia areata.

The chain joins TRBV5-1 to TRBJ2-5, with 10 bases matching TRBD2. CDR1 and CDR2 (germline): SGHRS, YFSETQ. J gave up 4 bases and V 0 bases, and 3 bases lay outside the gene matches. The CDR3 runs to 15 residues. The CDR3 DNA follows: TGCGCCAGCAGCTTGGGTCTAGCGGGAGTAGAGACCCAGTACTTC. This gives the protein CASSLGLAGVETQYF.

CDR3 loop: CASSFMQATDTQYF. In nucleotides, the CDR3 is TGTGCCAGCAGCTTTATGCAGGCCACAGATACGCAGTATTTT. The chain uses TRBV5-6 and TRBJ2-3, with D hard to call. V lost 2 bases and J 2 bases, leaving 9 bases between the germline ends. CDR1 and CDR2 from the germline V gene are SGHDT and YYEEEE. This CDR3 spans 14 amino acids.

The rearrangement joins TRBV30 to TRBJ1-1; 10 nucleotides match TRBD1. This CDR3 has 15 residues. CDR1 is GTSNPN and CDR2 is SVGIG in the germline V gene (reference sequence). V dropped 3 bases and J dropped 2; count of bases not matched to a gene: 6. The DNA for the CDR3 is TGTGCCTGGAGCGACCGGGACAGGGGAAACACTGAAGCTTTCTTT. Translated: CAWSDRDRGNTEAFF.

V and J are TRBV4-2 and TRBJ2-5, with 14 positions matching TRBD2. CDR3 length: 17 amino acids. The germline CDR1 and CDR2 sequences are LGHNA and YNFKEQ. Unmatched junction bases numbered 6, after V lost 1 base and J lost 5 bases. CDR3 coding DNA: TGTGCCAGCAGCCAAGGTCGACTAGCGGGGGGGCCTGAGACCCAGTACTTC. It is translated as CASSQGRLAGGPETQYF.

The chain links TRBV19 to TRBJ2-7; D possibly corresponds to TRBD1 (6 bases). The V gene's germline CDR1 is LNHDA and CDR2 SQIVND (reference sequence). CDR3 length equals 14 residues. V lost 5 bases to trimming and J lost 2 bases, with 13 bases between them. The CDR3 DNA reads as TGTGCCAGTAGTGTCACAGGGACCCCCTACGAGCAGTACTTC. Its protein is CASSVTGTPYEQYF.

The chain employs TRBV25-1 and TRBJ1-2; D not resolved. The length of the CDR3 is 14 residues. V lost 3 bases and J lost 4, with 12 bases in between. CDR1 MGHDK and CDR2 SYGVNS come from the germline V gene. The CDR3 loop is CASSDPYRAYGYTF. CDR3 DNA: TGTGCCAGCAGTGACCCCTATAGGGCCTATGGCTACACCTTC.

The V gene is TRBV6-5, the J gene TRBJ2-7; D is possibly TRBD1 (5 bases). The CDR3 runs 12 residues. The V and J ends lost 6 bases and 5 bases respectively, with 11 bases between them. Germline-derived CDR1 and CDR2 are MNHEY and SVGAGI. The CDR3 here is CASSLRGHEQYF. CDR3 nucleotide sequence: TGTGCCAGCAGCCTTAGGGGTCACGAGCAGTACTTC.

The chain recombines TRBV4-3 with TRBJ2-7, with unresolved D. The V and J ends lost 0 bases and 2 bases respectively, with 5 bases between them. The CDR3 is made up of 13 amino acids. Germline V gene sequence: CDR1 LGHNA, CDR2 YSLEER. In DNA, the CDR3 is TGCGCCAGCAGCCAAGAGACGGCCTACGAGCAGTACTTC. Amino acids: CASSQETAYEQYF.

This clone was picked up many times. The gene calls are TRBV18 and TRBJ2-1; the D is unclear. The germline gives CDR1 KGHSH, CDR2 LQKENI. The CDR3 has 13 amino acids. Trimming removed 0 bases from V and 3 bases from J, with 3 bases in between. This CDR3 reads CASSPPSYNEQFF. For the CDR3, the DNA is TGTGCCAGCTCACCACCCAGCTACAATGAGCAGTTCTTC. Drawing the rest from reference TRBV18 and TRBJ2-1, the complete variable domain is NAGVMQNPRHLVRRRGQEARLRCSPMKGHSHVYWYRQLPEEGLKFMVYLQKENIIDESGMPKERFSAEFPKEGPSILRIQQVVRGDSAAYFCASSPPSYNEQFFGPGTRLTVL.

This clone was seen only a few times. The chain joins TRBV7-9 to TRBJ1-6, with D possibly TRBD1 on 5 matching bases. The germline V and J ends were trimmed by 8 bases and 7 bases, with 18 bases remaining between them. This CDR3 is 15 amino acids long. Germline V gene sequence: CDR1 SEHNR, CDR2 FQNEAQ (reference sequence). The CDR3 protein is CASGLAGASNSPLHF. The CDR3 region has the DNA TGTGCCAGCGGCCTGGCTGGGGCCTCAAATTCACCCCTCCACTTT.

V usage is TRBV7-2 and J usage is TRBJ2-5; 8 positions match TRBD1. CDR1 and CDR2 (germline): SGHTA, FQGNSA. V lost 5 bases to trimming and J lost 10 bases; unmatched junction nucleotides: 9. The CDR3 is 13 amino acids. The CDR3 spells CASSLRQGTNQYF. In nucleotides, the CDR3 is TGTGCCAGCAGCCTCCGACAGGGGACGAACCAGTACTTC.

There are a few counts of this clone. The chain links TRBV28 to TRBJ2-7, with D possibly being TRBD1 (6 bases). The CDR3 loop spans 16 amino acids. Germline V gene data show CDR1 as MDHEN and CDR2 as SYDVKM. V gave up 3 bases and J gave up 6 bases, with 21 bases separating them. In nucleotides, the CDR3 is TGTGCCAGCAGTTTGTGGGGGCGACGGGTATCTGCCGAGCAGTACTTC. Translating it yields CASSLWGRRVSAEQYF.

This clone was picked up a small number of times. The J gene is TRBJ2-3, the V gene TRBV19; D remains unclear. Trimming shortened V by 5 bases and J by 0 bases, and 6 bases separated the two germline ends. The CDR3 is 13 residues long. Germline CDR1 reads LNHDA; CDR2 reads SQIVND (reference sequence). The DNA for the CDR3 is TGTGCCAGTAGTCTAATTAGCACAGATACGCAGTATTTT. It codes for CASSLISTDTQYF.

This CDR3 reads CASSTGTGEETQYF. The CDR3 DNA sequence: TGCGCCAGCAGTACCGGGACAGGGGAGGAGACCCAGTACTTC. The chain uses TRBV5-1 and TRBJ2-5; TRBD1 matches 10 bases. CDR3 length: 14 residues. The V segment lost 5 bases and the J segment 5 bases; nucleotides outside the gene matches: 6. Per the germline V gene, CDR1 is SGHRS and CDR2 is YFSETQ.

The chain recombines TRBV5-1 with TRBJ2-7, with a tentative D call TRBD2 (5 bases). Trimming shortened V by 0 bases and J by 1 base, and 5 bases separated the two germline ends. There are 13 residues in the CDR3. Per the germline V gene, CDR1 is SGHRS and CDR2 is YFSETQ. Here the CDR3 DNA reads TGCGCCAGCAGCTTGGCGGGATCCTACGAGCAGTACTTC. It encodes CASSLAGSYEQYF.

CDR3 sequence reads: CSVDWGGAGAFF. The CDR3 DNA sequence: TGCAGCGTTGATTGGGGGGGGGCTGGAGCTTTCTTT. This sequence joins TRBV29-1 and TRBJ1-1; a possible D gene is TRBD1 (6 bases). CDR3 length: 12 amino acids. Trimming took 3 bases from V and 10 from J, leaving 15 bases between them. Germline loops: CDR1 SQVTM, CDR2 ANQGSEA.

V is TRBV27 and J is TRBJ2-7; maybe TRBD2 (5 bases). Looked up from germline, CDR1 is MNHEY and CDR2 is SMNVEV (reference sequence). The V gene lost 3 bases and the J gene lost 3 bases, with 15 bases spanning the gap. This CDR3 spans 15 amino acids. CDR3 residues: CASSFLKAGSYEQYF. CDR3 DNA: TGTGCCAGCAGTTTTCTTAAGGCGGGTAGCTACGAGCAGTACTTC.